One sample yielded the 4 T cell receptor beta chains listed below, sequenced in a study of OX40 agonist ivuxolimab in advanced cancers. Profiled with immunoSEQ multiplex PCR; TCRdb holds only in-frame clones, not every one. This sample has roughly 79,000 clones, with around 93% found just once. This specimen was CD4+ or CD8+ T cells sorted from blood, taken in a trial of the OX40 agonist ivuxolimab. These receptors came from an adult with an advanced solid tumor such as melanoma, head and neck, liver or kidney cancer.

This CDR3 is CASSVGGGGAGDTQYF. The CDR3 coding sequence is TGTGCCAGCAGCGTAGGAGGCGGGGGGGCCGGAGATACGCAGTATTTT. The chain is built from TRBV9 and TRBJ2-3; 9 bases match TRBD2. The CDR3 is 16 amino acids. CDR1 is SGDLS, CDR2 YYNGEE, per germline. Trimming at V came to 0 bases and at J to 5 bases, leaving 7 bases not matched to a gene.

The J gene is TRBJ2-7, the V gene TRBV5-5; TRBD1 matches at 8 bases. V was pared by 2 bases and J by 4 bases, with 8 bases of the junction left unmatched. The CDR3 contains 15 residues. Looked up from germline, CDR1 is SGHKS and CDR2 is YYEKEE (reference sequence). This chain's CDR3 is CASSLGQGAPYEQYF. The CDR3 coding sequence is TGTGCCAGCAGCTTAGGACAGGGCGCTCCATACGAGCAGTACTTC.

This clone was picked up a small number of times. The identical CDR3 is also encoded by other nucleotide sequences in the sample. The chain joins TRBV5-6 to TRBJ2-1, with 7 bases matching TRBD1. V lost 2 bases and J lost 3; bases outside the gene matches: 8. The germline V gene has CDR1 SGHDT and CDR2 YYEEEE. CDR3 size: 16 residues. CDR3 coding DNA: TGTGCCAGCAGCTTCGGGACAGATCTTCTCTACAATGAGCAGTTCTTC. This encodes CASSFGTDLLYNEQFF.

Comment on this clone: An end of the junction does not agree with germline; a read error may underlie this. The chain uses TRBV6-6 and TRBJ2-7; unclear D gene. Germline lookup yields CDR1 MNHNY and CDR2 SVGAGI (reference sequence). The CDR3 spans 12 residues. CDR3 in amino acids: CASGDSSSEQYF. CDR3 sequence (DNA): TGTGCCAGCGGCGACTCCTCCTCCGAGCAGTACTTC.